The rows below give T cell receptor beta chains drawn from one sample of a study of OX40 agonist ivuxolimab in advanced cancers. Only in-frame clones appear in the TCRdb table, and some are missing; sequencing was by immunoSEQ multiplex PCR. Of 70,000 to 85,000 clones listed, more than 80% are singletons. The sample consisted of CD4+ or CD8+ T cells sorted from blood, taken in a trial of the OX40 agonist ivuxolimab. The receptors originated from an adult with an advanced solid tumor such as melanoma, head and neck, liver or kidney cancer. Each CDR3 is given with its conserved first and last residue. The D gene is left open where the match is weak. Expanded clones are given a class, and other clones once, few, many or no size at all.

DNA: TGCGCCAGCAACAGGGGTGACAGGGTGACGTACAATGAGCAGTTCTTC; CDR3: CASNRGDRVTYNEQFF; size: NA; D: TRBD1; J: TRBJ2-1; V: TRBV5-1
DNA: TGTGCCAGCAGCTTGCCCTTCGGGAACATTCAGTACTTC; CDR3: CASSLPFGNIQYF; size: NA; D: NA; J: TRBJ2-4; V: TRBV5-4
DNA: TGTGCCAGTAGTATCAGCGGGAGTCGGGATGAGCAGTTCTTC; CDR3: CASSISGSRDEQFF; size: NA; D: TRBD2; J: TRBJ2-1; V: TRBV19
DNA: TGTGCCAGCAGAAGACTAGCGGAATCCCAAGAGACCCAGTACTTC; CDR3: CASRRLAESQETQYF; size: NA; D: TRBD2; J: TRBJ2-5; V: TRBV11-2
DNA: TGTGCCAGCAGCCCCGCACTAGCGAACCGGGGCTACGAGCAGTACTTC; CDR3: CASSPALANRGYEQYF; size: once; D: TRBD2; J: TRBJ2-7; V: TRBV5-4
DNA: TGTGCCAGCTCACCAAAGGACAGGGATGCAGATACGCAGTATTTT; CDR3: CASSPKDRDADTQYF; size: NA; D: TRBD1; J: TRBJ2-3; V: TRBV18
DNA: TGTGCCAGCAGGCCGACTTCGGTCTGCTACAATGAGCAGTTCTTC; CDR3: CASRPTSVCYNEQFF; size: NA; D: NA; J: TRBJ2-1; V: TRBV9
DNA: TGCGCCAGCAGAGACAGTTTTACGCAGTATTTT; CDR3: CASRDSFTQYF; size: NA; D: NA; J: TRBJ2-3; V: TRBV10-2
DNA: TGTGCCAGCTCACTTGACACCGCTCGCGAGCAGTACTTC; CDR3: CASSLDTAREQYF; size: few; D: NA; J: TRBJ2-7; V: TRBV18
DNA: TGTGCCAGCTCACTAAGACTAGCGGGAGGTCAGGAGACCCAGTACTTC; CDR3: CASSLRLAGGQETQYF; size: once; D: TRBD2; J: TRBJ2-5; V: TRBV18
DNA: TGTGCCAGCAGCCGGGGGCAGGGACAGGAGGGTGAAAAACTGTTTTTT; CDR3: CASSRGQGQEGEKLFF; size: NA; D: TRBD1; J: TRBJ1-4; V: TRBV5-6
DNA: TGTGCCAGCAGCCAAAGCTCCGGGACAGGGGAAAAACTGTTTTTT; CDR3: CASSQSSGTGEKLFF; size: once; D: TRBD1; J: TRBJ1-4; V: TRBV28
DNA: TGTGCCAGCAGTGAAGGACCCGCCGGGGAGCTGTTTTTT; CDR3: CASSEGPAGELFF; size: NA; D: NA; J: TRBJ2-2; V: TRBV6-1
DNA: TGTGCCAGCACCCCCCTCGGGACAGGGAGATATGGCTACACCTTC; CDR3: CASTPLGTGRYGYTF; size: once; D: TRBD1; J: TRBJ1-2; V: TRBV6-6
DNA: TGTGCCAGCAGTTCGGGACAGGGCCCCGGGGAGCAGTACTTC; CDR3: CASSSGQGPGEQYF; size: NA; D: TRBD1; J: TRBJ2-7; V: TRBV6-5
DNA: TGTGCCAGCAGTGATCAGGGGGCGAACACCGGGGAGCTGTTTTTT; CDR3: CASSDQGANTGELFF; size: NA; D: TRBD1; J: TRBJ2-2; V: TRBV2
DNA: TGTGCCAGCAGACAAAAGGACAGGGGGACCTACGAGCAGTACTTC; CDR3: CASRQKDRGTYEQYF; size: NA; D: TRBD1; J: TRBJ2-7; V: TRBV6-5
DNA: TGTGCCAGCAGCCCTGGACGGGGGCGGCAGACCCAGTACTTC; CDR3: CASSPGRGRQTQYF; size: NA; D: NA; J: TRBJ2-5; V: TRBV6-1
DNA: TGTGCCAGCAGCTTACTCAACCATCTCTCTGGAAACACCATATATTTT; CDR3: CASSLLNHLSGNTIYF; size: NA; D: NA; J: TRBJ1-3; V: TRBV5-6
DNA: TGTGCCAGCAGCTTAGTCCCTTTAGCGCTCCTCACAGATACGCAGTATTTT; CDR3: CASSLVPLALLTDTQYF; size: once; D: NA; J: TRBJ2-3; V: TRBV7-2
DNA: TGTGCCAGCAGCCCGATGGGGGATCAGCCCCAGCATTTT; CDR3: CASSPMGDQPQHF; size: few; D: NA; J: TRBJ1-5; V: TRBV7-2
DNA: TGTGCCAGCAGCTTGCTAGCCGCCTTAGCCAAAAACATTCAGTACTTC; CDR3: CASSLLAALAKNIQYF; size: NA; D: NA; J: TRBJ2-4; V: TRBV5-5
DNA: TGTGCCAGCAGTGGAACGGGGACGGGGGAGCTGTTTTTT; CDR3: CASSGTGTGELFF; size: NA; D: NA; J: TRBJ2-2; V: TRBV2
DNA: TGTGCCAGCAGCTTAAACCCGGGACAGAACTACGAGCAGTACTTC; CDR3: CASSLNPGQNYEQYF; size: NA; D: TRBD1; J: TRBJ2-7; V: TRBV7-2
DNA: TGTGCCGGTGCGGGGGGGAGTGGTGACGAGCAGTACTTC; CDR3: CAGAGGSGDEQYF; size: NA; D: TRBD2; J: TRBJ2-7; V: TRBV28
DNA: TGTGCCAGCAGCGTCGGGACGGGGGGAAACACCATATATTTT; CDR3: CASSVGTGGNTIYF; size: once; D: NA; J: TRBJ1-3; V: TRBV7-9
DNA: TGTGCCAGCAGTTTGAGGCTCCCGGGGACCCAGTACTTC; CDR3: CASSLRLPGTQYF; size: NA; D: NA; J: TRBJ2-5; V: TRBV28
DNA: TGTGCCAGCAGCCAAGTATCCGGGACAGGGGGCGGGAAGAACACTGAAGCTTTCTTT; CDR3: CASSQVSGTGGGKNTEAFF; size: once; D: TRBD1; J: TRBJ1-1; V: TRBV4-2
DNA: TGCGCCAGCAGCTTGACTCCTTACAGGGAGTCGACTGAAGCTTTCTTT; CDR3: CASSLTPYRESTEAFF; size: NA; D: NA; J: TRBJ1-1; V: TRBV5-1
DNA: TGTGCCAGCAGCGGTCTTAACAGGGCGGGTGGCTACACCTTC; CDR3: CASSGLNRAGGYTF; size: NA; D: NA; J: TRBJ1-2; V: TRBV9
DNA: TGTGCCACCAGCAGAGAAGGGTTCGAGCAGTACTTC; CDR3: CATSREGFEQYF; size: NA; D: NA; J: TRBJ2-7; V: TRBV15
DNA: TGTGCCAGCTCAGGGGGGGTCTATGGCTACACCTTC; CDR3: CASSGGVYGYTF; size: NA; D: TRBD1; J: TRBJ1-2; V: TRBV28
DNA: TGTGCCAGCAGTGCAGGGGAGGGAAACATTCAGTACTTC; CDR3: CASSAGEGNIQYF; size: NA; D: NA; J: TRBJ2-4; V: TRBV2
DNA: TGTGCCAGCAGCCGAGAGGGAGCAGAGCAGCCCCAGCATTTT; CDR3: CASSREGAEQPQHF; size: NA; D: NA; J: TRBJ1-5; V: TRBV5-4
DNA: TGTGCCAGCAGGATTACAGGGGGCAGTCGGGACTATGGCTACACCTTC; CDR3: CASRITGGSRDYGYTF; size: NA; D: TRBD1; J: TRBJ1-2; V: TRBV6-6
DNA: TGCGCCAGCAGCTTGGAAGGGGGTCCCTACAATGAGCAGTTCTTC; CDR3: CASSLEGGPYNEQFF; size: NA; D: NA; J: TRBJ2-1; V: TRBV5-1
DNA: TGTGCCAGCTCACCGGGACAGGGGGCGGGGCAGCCCCAGCATTTT; CDR3: CASSPGQGAGQPQHF; size: NA; D: TRBD1; J: TRBJ1-5; V: TRBV18